Listed below are T cell receptor beta chains from one sample, sequenced in a study of cytomegalovirus exposure and HLA in healthy donors. TCRdb's table, derived via immunoSEQ multiplex PCR, lists solely in-frame clones and lacks some. The sample includes some 170,000 clones, 55% to 75% of them seen just once. What was sequenced was PBMCs. Receptors originate from a human donor in good health. Both conserved end residues are part of each CDR3. Each record gives: clone size, D gene, V gene, J gene, CDR3 protein, CDR3 DNA. The D gene is left open where the match is weak. For some rows the clone size is stated as once, few or many, or as a class when expanded; others skip it.

-	TRBD2	TRBV20-1	TRBJ2-5	CSAGGSETQYF	TGCAGTGCCGGGGGGTCTGAGACCCAGTACTTC
few	TRBD1	TRBV18	TRBJ1-5	CASSLGQATTQPQHF	TGTGCCAGCTCTCTGGGACAGGCCACGACTCAGCCCCAGCATTTT
-	TRBD2	TRBV2	TRBJ2-6	CATSLAGGYAGANVLTF	TGTGCCACCTCGCTAGCGGGGGGGTACGCTGGGGCCAACGTCCTGACTTTC
-	TRBD1	TRBV7-3	TRBJ1-6	CASSRDRGRSYNSPLHF	TGTGCCAGCAGCCGGGACAGGGGGCGATCCTATAATTCACCCCTCCACTTT
once	TRBD1	TRBV2	TRBJ1-2	CASTDREWNGYTF	TGTGCCAGCACGGACAGGGAATGGAATGGCTACACCTTC
-	-	TRBV6-1	TRBJ2-7	CASSEALRGFDEQYF	TGTGCCAGCAGTGAAGCGCTTCGGGGGTTCGACGAGCAGTACTTC
-	TRBD2	TRBV5-1	TRBJ2-2	CASSLKRGGSNTGELFF	TGCGCCAGCAGCTTGAAGCGGGGGGGCTCGAACACCGGGGAGCTGTTTTTT
few	-	TRBV5-6	TRBJ1-4	CASSPEGSTNEKLFF	TGTGCCAGCAGCCCTGAGGGTTCAACTAATGAAAAACTGTTTTTT
few	-	TRBV4-3	TRBJ2-7	CASSQELQDSSYEQYF	TGCGCCAGCAGCCAAGAGCTACAGGATTCCTCCTACGAGCAGTACTTC
-	TRBD1	TRBV29-1	TRBJ1-1	CSVEYRGERAFF	TGCAGCGTTGAATACAGGGGCGAAAGAGCTTTCTTT
-	TRBD1	TRBV2	TRBJ2-7	CASCPRDRTYEQYF	TGTGCCAGCTGTCCCAGGGACAGGACCTACGAGCAGTACTTC
-	TRBD1	TRBV15	TRBJ1-2	CATSNNRDRGSYGYTF	TGTGCCACCAGCAACAACCGGGACAGGGGATCCTATGGCTACACCTTC
-	-	TRBV2	TRBJ2-7	CARQGSYEQYF	TGTGCCAGACAGGGCTCCTACGAGCAGTACTTC
-	-	TRBV6-6	TRBJ1-5	CASSYSPETPQHF	TGTGCCAGCAGTTACTCCCCCGAGACACCCCAGCATTTT
few	-	TRBV7-6	TRBJ2-1	CASSLSGVYNEQFF	TGTGCCAGCAGCCTCTCAGGGGTCTACAATGAGCAGTTCTTC
-	-	TRBV30	TRBJ2-1	CAWSWGEGYNEQFF	TGTGCCTGGAGTTGGGGGGAAGGGTACAATGAGCAGTTCTTC
few	TRBD2	TRBV5-1	TRBJ2-1	CASSLSSGYYNEQFF	TGCGCCAGCAGCTTGTCTAGCGGATACTACAATGAGCAGTTCTTC
-	TRBD2	TRBV10-3	TRBJ2-2	CAISEIAGASSGELFF	TGTGCCATCAGTGAAATAGCGGGGGCGTCATCCGGGGAGCTGTTTTTT
-	-	TRBV2	TRBJ2-1	CASYEGVNYNEQFF	TGTGCCAGCTACGAGGGGGTGAATTACAATGAGCAGTTCTTC
-	-	TRBV6-5	TRBJ1-2	CASSYSAPGHPSGYTF	TGTGCCAGCAGTTACTCCGCGCCGGGACACCCAAGTGGCTACACCTTC
-	-	TRBV12-5	TRBJ2-7	CASGLAAAYEQYF	TGTGCTAGTGGTTTGGCGGCGGCCTACGAGCAGTACTTC
few	-	TRBV5-1	TRBJ2-2	CASSFAGLSTGELFF	TGCGCCAGCAGCTTTGCGGGGCTCAGCACCGGGGAGCTGTTTTTT
-	-	TRBV9	TRBJ2-5	CASSPSFGGIQGTQYF	TGTGCCAGCAGCCCTTCGTTCGGAGGCATCCAAGGGACCCAGTACTTC
-	TRBD2	TRBV7-2	TRBJ2-7	CASSLDLAGEQYF	TGTGCCAGCAGCCTTGATCTAGCGGGCGAGCAGTACTTC
-	TRBD1	TRBV5-6	TRBJ2-7	CASSLRYRGYEQYF	TGTGCCAGCAGCTTGCGTTACAGGGGCTACGAGCAGTACTTC
-	TRBD1	TRBV10-3	TRBJ1-4	CAISQGGTNEKLFF	TGTGCCATCAGTCAGGGGGGAACTAATGAAAAACTGTTTTTT
-	TRBD1	TRBV9	TRBJ2-3	CASSVLGDRSTDTQYF	TGTGCCAGCAGCGTCCTCGGGGACAGGAGCACAGATACGCAGTATTTT
-	-	TRBV4-3	TRBJ1-2	CASSQDRAGNYGYTF	TGCGCCAGCAGCCAAGACAGGGCCGGTAACTATGGCTACACCTTC
-	TRBD1	TRBV9	TRBJ1-2	CASRSVGTGGYGYTF	TGTGCCAGCAGATCAGTGGGGACAGGGGGGTATGGCTACACCTTC
-	-	TRBV5-1	TRBJ2-5	CASSPRAEETQYF	TGCGCCAGCAGCCCCAGGGCCGAAGAGACCCAGTACTTC
few	TRBD1	TRBV5-1	TRBJ1-3	CASTPGQFSGNTIYF	TGCGCCAGCACCCCGGGACAGTTCTCTGGAAACACCATATATTTT
-	-	TRBV9	TRBJ2-5	CASSPGQLTYQETQYF	TGTGCCAGCAGCCCAGGACAGTTAACGTACCAAGAGACCCAGTACTTC
-	TRBD1	TRBV7-9	TRBJ1-1	CASSPRQGYTEAFF	TGTGCCAGCAGCCCGAGACAGGGTTACACTGAAGCTTTCTTT
few	TRBD1	TRBV7-7	TRBJ2-5	CASSPGQQETQYF	TGTGCTAGCAGCCCGGGACAGCAAGAGACCCAGTACTTC